Below are 20 T cell receptor beta chains sequenced from a single sample in a study of T cell changes during pregnancy in multiple sclerosis. Clones were read by immunoSEQ multiplex PCR, and TCRdb kept only the in-frame ones, dropping some. The profile shows just under 65,000 clones, 95% to 97% of them singletons. The material was CD8+ T cells from peripheral blood mononuclear cells, obtained after pregnancy. The receptor source for this set is a female donor with multiple sclerosis, enrolled in a pregnancy study.

The gene calls are TRBV28 and TRBJ2-2, with D possibly being TRBD2 (6 bases). V was cut by 5 bases and J by 5 bases, with 18 bases left in between. The germline V gene encodes CDR1 MDHEN and CDR2 SYDVKM. The CDR3 length is 16 residues. CDR3 bases: TGTGCCAGCAGTACTCTCGGAGGGAGAGTTACCGGGGAGCTGTTTTTT. It codes for CASSTLGGRVTGELFF.

The chain carries TRBV5-1 and TRBJ2-3, with unresolved D. V was shortened by 1 base and J by 6 bases, with 15 bases between the two germline ends. Looked up from germline, CDR1 is SGHRS and CDR2 is YFSETQ. The CDR3 contains 15 residues. CDR3 DNA: TGCGCCAGCAGCTTGTTACCCGGGTCCCTCGATACGCAGTATTTT. Its protein is CASSLLPGSLDTQYF. The full variable domain, its missing parts supplied by reference TRBV5-1 and TRBJ2-3, is KAGVTQTPRYLIKTRGQQVTLSCSPISGHRSVSWYQQTPGQGLQFLFEYFSETQRNKGNFPGRFSGRQFSNSRSEMNVSTLELGDSALYLCASSLLPGSLDTQYFGPGTRLTVL.

The genes are TRBV7-6 and TRBJ2-2; 9 bases are a match to TRBD1. There are 17 residues in the CDR3. After removal of 0 bases from V and 6 bases from J, the junction contained 8 bases not matched to a gene. CDR1 is SGHVS and CDR2 is FNYEAQ in the germline V gene. The CDR3 nucleotides are TGTGCCAGCAGCTTAGCGGGAGGACAGGGGAGCCCCGGGGAGCTGTTTTTT. Its translation: CASSLAGGQGSPGELFF. Full variable domain (remainder filled in from reference TRBV7-6 and TRBJ2-2): GAGVSQSPRYKVTKRGQDVALRCDPISGHVSLYWYRQALGQGPEFLTYFNYEAQQDKSGLPNDRFSAERPEGSISTLTIQRTEQRDSAMYRCASSLAGGQGSPGELFFGEGSRLTVL.

V and J are TRBV7-3 and TRBJ2-1; D not resolved. Looked up from germline, CDR1 is SGHTA and CDR2 is FQGTGA. This CDR3 is 13 amino acids long. Trimming shortened V by 1 base and J by 10 bases, and 11 bases separated the two germline ends. As DNA, the CDR3 is TGTGCCAGCAGCTTAATTGGCGGCTCAGAGCAGTTCTTC. As protein: CASSLIGGSEQFF. Using reference TRBV7-3 and TRBJ2-1 for the parts outside the CDR3, the full variable domain is GAGVSQTPSNKVTEKGKYVELRCDPISGHTALYWYRQSLGQGPEFLIYFQGTGAADDSGLPNDRFFAVRPEGSVSTLKIQRTERGDSAVYLCASSLIGGSEQFFGPGTRLTVL.

The chain couples TRBV21-1 to TRBJ2-2; TRBD1, as called in the table, went unchecked against the DNA. TRBV21-1 is reported as a pseudogene. This CDR3 contains 16 residues. In DNA, the CDR3 is TGTGCCAGCAGCTGGCCGGGACAGGGGTACACCGGGGAGCTGTTTTTT. Encoded protein: CASSWPGQGYTGELFF.

This CDR3 is CASRPGNEQFF. In DNA, the CDR3 is TGTGCCAGCAGACCCGGGAATGAGCAGTTCTTC. The chain has TRBV7-2 and TRBJ2-1, with unresolved D. Trimming left V 6 bases short and J 7 bases short, with 7 bases between. This CDR3 is built from 11 residues. From germline, CDR1 is SGHTA and CDR2 FQGNSA.

This clone was detected only once. CDR3 sequence: CASSQAGYTYEQYF. The CDR3 DNA reads as TGTGCCAGCAGTCAAGCGGGATACACCTACGAGCAGTACTTC. The chain joins TRBV28 to TRBJ2-7; 7 bases match TRBD2. V shed 5 bases and J 2 bases; nucleotides not matched to a gene: 6. The CDR3 length is 14 residues. Germline V gene lookup returns CDR1 MDHEN and CDR2 SYDVKM.

This chain connects TRBV2 to TRBJ2-7; possible D gene TRBD1, 5 bases. V lost 4 bases and J 3 bases, leaving 7 bases between the germline ends. CDR1 SNHLY and CDR2 FYNNEI come from the germline V gene. The length of the CDR3 is 12 residues. CDR3: CASSGTNYEQYF. As DNA, the CDR3 is TGTGCCAGCAGTGGGACAAACTACGAGCAGTACTTC.

The J gene is TRBJ1-1, the V gene TRBV7-9, with 7 bases matching TRBD1. The CDR3 extends over 15 amino acids. With 0 bases clipped from V and 5 bases from J, the junction kept 6 bases outside the gene matches. Germline loops: CDR1 SEHNR, CDR2 FQNEAQ (reference sequence). The CDR3 protein is CASSLAKGAGTEAFF. CDR3 sequence (DNA): TGTGCCAGCAGCTTAGCGAAGGGGGCCGGGACTGAAGCTTTCTTT. The variable domain in full, completed from reference TRBV7-9 and TRBJ1-1, reads DTGVSQNPRHKITKRGQNVTFRCDPISEHNRLYWYRQTLGQGPEFLTYFQNEAQLEKSRLLSDRFSAERPKGSFSTLEIQRTEQGDSAMYLCASSLAKGAGTEAFFGQGTRLTVV.

The V gene is TRBV28, the J gene TRBJ2-1; weak D call: TRBD1 (6 bases). V shed 5 bases and J shed 1 base, with 15 bases lying between them. This CDR3 spans 16 amino acids. CDR1 is MDHEN, CDR2 SYDVKM, per germline. CDR3 sequence: CASSPTGIGSYNEQFF. The CDR3 DNA reads as TGTGCCAGCAGTCCCACAGGGATAGGGTCCTACAATGAGCAGTTCTTC.

The V and J genes are TRBV2 and TRBJ1-5; TRBD1 is a possible D gene (6 bases). Germline assignment: CDR1 SNHLY and CDR2 FYNNEI. V was shortened by 7 bases and J by 6 bases, with 13 bases between the two germline ends. CDR3 length: 13 residues. In nucleotides, the CDR3 is TGTGCCAGCATGGGGAGGGGGGGTCAGCCCCAGCATTTT. It codes for CASMGRGGQPQHF.

This clone was counted a single time. This chain connects TRBV15 to TRBJ1-2, with TRBD1 matching 7 bases. CDR1 and CDR2 (germline): LNHNV, YYDKDF (reference sequence). This CDR3 spans 15 amino acids. With V trimmed by 3 bases and J by 2 bases, 6 bases remained unmatched. CDR3 sequence (DNA): TGTGCCACCAGCAGGGAAACAGGGGCGAACTATGGCTACACCTTC. This translates into CATSRETGANYGYTF. Variable domain in full (rest from reference TRBV15 and TRBJ1-2): DAMVIQNPRYQVTQFGKPVTLSCSQTLNHNVMYWYQQKSSQAPKLLFHYYDKDFNNEADTPDNFQSRRPNTSFCFLDIRSPGLGDTAMYLCATSRETGANYGYTFGSGTRLTVV.

The gene calls are TRBV28 and TRBJ2-3; 7 nucleotides match TRBD2. The V and J ends lost 6 bases and 2 bases, in that order; junction bases with no gene match: 8. CDR1 and CDR2 (germline): MDHEN, SYDVKM. This CDR3 is built from 15 residues. CDR3 nucleotides: TGTGCCAGCAGGACGGGGACTACTAACACAGATACGCAGTATTTT. Its protein is CASRTGTTNTDTQYF.

V and J are TRBV15 and TRBJ2-1; 11 bases match TRBD2. This CDR3 comprises 16 residues. Germline CDR1 and CDR2: LNHNV and YYDKDF (reference sequence). The V segment lost 4 bases and the J segment 7 bases; nucleotides outside the gene matches: 9. Written as DNA, the CDR3 is TGTGCCACCAGCAAAGATAGCGGGAGGGCCTCAAATGAGCAGTTCTTC. Amino acids: CATSKDSGRASNEQFF.

This clone was detected once. V gene TRBV7-9 combines with J gene TRBJ1-3; D gene uncertain. CDR1 and CDR2 from the germline V gene are SEHNR and FQNEAQ (reference sequence). V was clipped by 6 bases and J by 0 bases, with 12 bases between them. This CDR3 is 15 amino acids long. CDR3 sequence reads: CASRGGEYSGNTIYF. DNA for the CDR3: TGTGCCAGCAGGGGAGGAGAGTACTCTGGAAACACCATATATTTT. Based on the CDR3 plus reference TRBV7-9 and TRBJ1-3, the full variable domain is DTGVSQNPRHKITKRGQNVTFRCDPISEHNRLYWYRQTLGQGPEFLTYFQNEAQLEKSRLLSDRFSAERPKGSFSTLEIQRTEQGDSAMYLCASRGGEYSGNTIYFGEGSWLTVV.

This clone appeared once. The CDR3 DNA is TGTGCCAGCAGCCCCAGACCGAGGAAATACGAGCAGTACTTC. Protein sequence: CASSPRPRKYEQYF. The chain uses TRBV28 and TRBJ2-7, with D uncertain. The germline V gene has CDR1 MDHEN and CDR2 SYDVKM. The V and J ends lost 6 bases and 4 bases respectively, with 16 bases between them. CDR3 size: 14 residues.

The gene calls are TRBV7-9 and TRBJ1-1, with 12 bases that match TRBD1. The CDR3 loop spans 14 amino acids. Germline V CDR1 and CDR2: SEHNR, FQNEAQ (reference sequence). The V gene end was trimmed by 5 bases and the J gene end by 6 bases; junction bases not matched to a gene: 4. CDR3 protein: CASSPGQGASEAFF. The CDR3 nucleotides are TGTGCCAGCAGCCCGGGACAGGGGGCTTCTGAAGCTTTCTTT.

The V and J genes are TRBV27 and TRBJ2-1, with D possibly TRBD1 on 5 matching bases. The CDR3 loop spans 15 amino acids. The V gene lost 3 bases and the J gene lost 0 bases, with 9 bases spanning the gap. From germline, CDR1 is MNHEY and CDR2 SMNVEV (reference sequence). DNA for the CDR3: TGTGCCAGCAGTTTGGGCAGGGCCTCCTACAATGAGCAGTTCTTC. Amino acids: CASSLGRASYNEQFF.

The chain employs TRBV5-1 and TRBJ2-3; 8 bases are a match to TRBD2. This CDR3 spans 14 amino acids. In germline, CDR1 is SGHRS, CDR2 YFSETQ. The ends lost 8 bases at V and 3 bases at J; junction bases unmatched: 8. CDR3 sequence (DNA): TGCGCCAGTTGTCGGGAGGGGTATACAGATACGCAGTATTTT. Its translation: CASCREGYTDTQYF.

The chain links TRBV11-2 to TRBJ2-1; D perhaps matches TRBD2 (6 bases). Trimming stripped 1 base from V and 10 bases from J, with 11 bases between. The germline V gene has CDR1 SGHAT and CDR2 FQNNGV. This CDR3 spans 13 amino acids. The CDR3: CASSLVGGREQFF. Written as DNA, the CDR3 is TGTGCCAGCAGCTTAGTTGGGGGGAGAGAGCAGTTCTTC.